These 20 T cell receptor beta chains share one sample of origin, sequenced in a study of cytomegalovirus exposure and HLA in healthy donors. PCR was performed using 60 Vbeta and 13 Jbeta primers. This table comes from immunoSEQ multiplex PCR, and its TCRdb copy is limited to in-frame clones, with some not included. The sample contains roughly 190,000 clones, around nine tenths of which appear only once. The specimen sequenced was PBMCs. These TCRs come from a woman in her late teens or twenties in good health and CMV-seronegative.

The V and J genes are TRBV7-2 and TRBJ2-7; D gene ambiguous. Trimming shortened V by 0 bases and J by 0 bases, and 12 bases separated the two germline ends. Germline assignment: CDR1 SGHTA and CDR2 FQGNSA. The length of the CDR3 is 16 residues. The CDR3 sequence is CASSLAHPGLSYEQYF. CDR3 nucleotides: TGTGCCAGCAGCTTAGCGCACCCAGGCCTCTCCTACGAGCAGTACTTC.

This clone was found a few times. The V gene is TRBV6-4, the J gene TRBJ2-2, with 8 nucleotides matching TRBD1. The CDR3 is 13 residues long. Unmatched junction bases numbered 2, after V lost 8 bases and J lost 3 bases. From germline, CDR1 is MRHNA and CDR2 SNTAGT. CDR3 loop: CASQTGDTGELFF. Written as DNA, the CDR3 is TGTGCCAGCCAGACAGGGGACACCGGGGAGCTGTTTTTT.

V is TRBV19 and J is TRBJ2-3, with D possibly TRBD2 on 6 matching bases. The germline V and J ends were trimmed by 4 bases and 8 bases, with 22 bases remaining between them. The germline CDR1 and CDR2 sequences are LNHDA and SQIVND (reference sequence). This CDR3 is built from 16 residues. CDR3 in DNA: TGTGCCAGTAGTAAGGAGAGTGGGACTGCTAACCCTACGCAGTATTTT. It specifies CASSKESGTANPTQYF.

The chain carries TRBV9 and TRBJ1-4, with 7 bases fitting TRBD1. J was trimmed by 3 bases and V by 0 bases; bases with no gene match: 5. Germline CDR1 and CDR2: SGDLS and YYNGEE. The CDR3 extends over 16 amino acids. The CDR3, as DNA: TGTGCCAGCAGCGTAGGGGGACAGAGATCTAATGAAAAACTGTTTTTT. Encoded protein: CASSVGGQRSNEKLFF.

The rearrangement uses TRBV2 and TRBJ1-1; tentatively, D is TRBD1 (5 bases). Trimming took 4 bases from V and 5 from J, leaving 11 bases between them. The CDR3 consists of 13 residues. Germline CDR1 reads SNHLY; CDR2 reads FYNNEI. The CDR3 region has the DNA TGTGCCAGCAGTGGGTCCGGGGGGACTGAAGCTTTCTTT. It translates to CASSGSGGTEAFF.

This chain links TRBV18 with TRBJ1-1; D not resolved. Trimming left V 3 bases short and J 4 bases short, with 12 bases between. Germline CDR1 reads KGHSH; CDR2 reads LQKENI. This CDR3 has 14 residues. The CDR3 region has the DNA TGTGCCAGCTCACCGAATGACGGCGGCACTGAAGCTTTCTTT. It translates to CASSPNDGGTEAFF.

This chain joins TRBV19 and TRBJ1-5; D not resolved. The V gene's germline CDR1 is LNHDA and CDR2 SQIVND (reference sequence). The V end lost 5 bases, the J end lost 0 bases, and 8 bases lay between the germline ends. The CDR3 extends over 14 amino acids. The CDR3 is CASSPQYSNQPQHF. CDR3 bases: TGTGCCAGTAGTCCTCAGTATAGCAATCAGCCCCAGCATTTT.

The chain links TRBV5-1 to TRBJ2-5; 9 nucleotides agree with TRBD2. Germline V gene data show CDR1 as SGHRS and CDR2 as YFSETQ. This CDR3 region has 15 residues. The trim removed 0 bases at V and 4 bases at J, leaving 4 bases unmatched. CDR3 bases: TGCGCCAGCAGCTTGGCCGGGCGGGGGGGAGAGACCCAGTACTTC. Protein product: CASSLAGRGGETQYF.

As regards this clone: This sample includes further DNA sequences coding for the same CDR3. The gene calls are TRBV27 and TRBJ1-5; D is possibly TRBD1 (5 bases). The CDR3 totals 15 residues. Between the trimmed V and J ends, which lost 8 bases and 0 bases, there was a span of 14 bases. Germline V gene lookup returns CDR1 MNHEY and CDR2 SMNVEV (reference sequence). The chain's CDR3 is CASAGGGYSNQPQHF. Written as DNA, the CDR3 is TGTGCCAGCGCCGGGGGAGGGTATAGCAATCAGCCCCAGCATTTT.

The DNA for the CDR3 is TGTGCCAGCTCATTGGGCTCCCCCCTCGGCGAAGCTTTCTTT. Amino acid sequence: CASSLGSPLGEAFF. The chain has TRBV6-1 and TRBJ1-1; D gene ambiguous. The CDR3 is made up of 14 amino acids. The V gene lost 8 bases and the J gene lost 8 bases, with 21 bases spanning the gap. CDR1 and CDR2 from the germline V gene are MNHNS and SASEGT.

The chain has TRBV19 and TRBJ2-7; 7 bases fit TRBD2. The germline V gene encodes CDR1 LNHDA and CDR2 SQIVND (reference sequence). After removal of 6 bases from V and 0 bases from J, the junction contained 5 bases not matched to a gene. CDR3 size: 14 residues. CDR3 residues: CASSPSGDSYEQYF. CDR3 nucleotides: TGTGCCAGTAGCCCGAGCGGGGACTCCTACGAGCAGTACTTC.

The CDR3 region has the DNA TGCGCCAGCAGCTCAGAAGGGGCGCGCAATTCACCCCTCCACTTT. Amino acid sequence: CASSSEGARNSPLHF. The chain employs TRBV5-1 and TRBJ1-6; possibly TRBD1 for D (5 bases). Germline V gene sequence: CDR1 SGHRS, CDR2 YFSETQ. The CDR3 consists of 15 residues. The ends were cut back, 3 bases at V and 7 bases at J, with 14 bases in the middle.

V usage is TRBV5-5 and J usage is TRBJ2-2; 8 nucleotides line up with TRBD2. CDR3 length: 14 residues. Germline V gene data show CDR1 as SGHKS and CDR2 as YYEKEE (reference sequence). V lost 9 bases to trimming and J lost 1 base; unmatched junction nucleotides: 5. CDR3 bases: TGTGCCACCCAAACTAGCGGGAACACCGGGGAGCTGTTTTTT. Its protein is CATQTSGNTGELFF.

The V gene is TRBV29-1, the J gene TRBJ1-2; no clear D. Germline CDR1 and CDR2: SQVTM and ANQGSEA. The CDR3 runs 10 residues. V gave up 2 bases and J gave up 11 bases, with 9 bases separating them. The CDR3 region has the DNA TGCAGCGTTGAATCCGAGGTGTACACCTTC. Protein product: CSVESEVYTF.

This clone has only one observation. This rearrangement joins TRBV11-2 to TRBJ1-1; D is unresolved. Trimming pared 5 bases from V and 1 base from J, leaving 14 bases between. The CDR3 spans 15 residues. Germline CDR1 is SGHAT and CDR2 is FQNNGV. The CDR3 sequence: CASSAGMGGNTEAFF. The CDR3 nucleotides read TGTGCCAGCAGCGCTGGAATGGGAGGGAACACTGAAGCTTTCTTT.

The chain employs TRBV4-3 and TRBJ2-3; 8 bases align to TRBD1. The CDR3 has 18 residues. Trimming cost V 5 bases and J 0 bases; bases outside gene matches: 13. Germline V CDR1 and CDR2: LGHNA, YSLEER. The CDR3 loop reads CASSYLLTGEQSTDTQYF. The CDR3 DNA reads TGCGCCAGCAGCTACCTCCTGACAGGGGAACAAAGCACAGATACGCAGTATTTT.

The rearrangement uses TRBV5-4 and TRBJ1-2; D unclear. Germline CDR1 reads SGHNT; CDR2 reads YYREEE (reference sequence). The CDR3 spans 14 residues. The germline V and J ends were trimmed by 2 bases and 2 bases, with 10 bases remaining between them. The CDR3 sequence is CASSFGPKNYGYTF. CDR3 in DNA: TGTGCCAGCAGCTTTGGGCCCAAAAACTATGGCTACACCTTC.

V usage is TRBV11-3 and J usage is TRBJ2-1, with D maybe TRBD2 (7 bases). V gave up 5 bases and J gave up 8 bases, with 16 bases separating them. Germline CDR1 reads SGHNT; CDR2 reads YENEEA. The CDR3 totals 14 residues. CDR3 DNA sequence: TGTGCCAGCAGCCCACGAGGGAGGGGGTATGAGCAGTTCTTC. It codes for CASSPRGRGYEQFF.

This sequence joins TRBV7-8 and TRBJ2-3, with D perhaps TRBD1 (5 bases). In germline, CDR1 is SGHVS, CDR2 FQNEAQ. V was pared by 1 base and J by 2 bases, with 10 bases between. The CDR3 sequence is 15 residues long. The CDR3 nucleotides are TGTGCCAGCAGCTTAGTTTTAGGGGCCACAGATACGCAGTATTTT. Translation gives CASSLVLGATDTQYF.

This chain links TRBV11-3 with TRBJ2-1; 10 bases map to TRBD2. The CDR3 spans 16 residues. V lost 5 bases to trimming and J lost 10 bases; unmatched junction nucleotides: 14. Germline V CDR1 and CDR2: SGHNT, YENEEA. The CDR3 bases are TGTGCCAGCAGCCTGGGGGCTAGCGGGAGTTTAGGCGAGCAGTTCTTC. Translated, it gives CASSLGASGSLGEQFF. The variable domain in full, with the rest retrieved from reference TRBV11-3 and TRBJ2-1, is EAGVVQSPRYKIIEKKQPVAFWCNPISGHNTLYWYLQNLGQGPELLIRYENEEAVDDSQLPKDRFSAERLKGVDSTLKIQPAELGDSAVYLCASSLGASGSLGEQFFGPGTRLTVL.